The present T cell receptor (beta chain) was sequenced within a study of PD-1 blockade in classical Hodgkin lymphoma. Regarding the study as a whole: It was reported that newly diagnosed patients had less baseline TCR diversity than healthy donors. With respect to the repertoire differences, their causes, possibly disease activity or prior therapy, remain undefined.

Looked up from germline, CDR1 is SNHLY and CDR2 is FYNNEI. The CDR3 runs to 16 residues. The V end was cut by 4 bases, the J end by 3 bases, with 15 bases between. Time point here: newly diagnosed, previously untreated cHL patient sample. Researchers report purifying CD4+ T cells from thawed PBMCs by magnetic negative selection. Comparison relied on PBMCs that came from newly diagnosed, untreated classical Hodgkin lymphoma. Concerning this clone itself: Its specificity is not known.

Measured with immunoSEQ multiplex PCR; TCRdb has only the in-frame clones, and not every one. The table includes about 30,000 clones, 88% detected once. The clonotype was recovered from a human donor with classical Hodgkin lymphoma. The sample was CD4+ T cells from blood. This chain uses TRBV2 with TRBJ1-4, with D perhaps matching TRBD1 (6 bases). The CDR3 is CASSGSSGAPNEKLFF. In DNA form, the CDR3 reads TGTGCCAGCAGTGGGTCCTCGGGGGCCCCTAATGAAAAACTGTTTTTT.